These 5 T cell receptor beta chains came from one sample sequenced in a study of T cell changes during pregnancy in multiple sclerosis. The table came from immunoSEQ multiplex PCR; TCRdb's copy has only in-frame clones and leaves some out. The data hold about 88,000 clones, with 92% observed a single time. The sample in question was peripheral blood, obtained in the first trimester of pregnancy. The receptors originated from a female donor with multiple sclerosis, enrolled in a pregnancy study.

The V gene is TRBV5-3, the J gene TRBJ2-7; 9 nucleotides match TRBD1. TRBV5-3 is an ORF, and what it does is uncertain. This CDR3 is built from 14 residues. V was pared by 6 bases and J by 1 base, with 5 bases of the junction left unmatched. The CDR3 DNA sequence: TGTGCCAGAACCCTGGGACAGGGTTCCTACGAGCAGTACTTC. Amino acids: CARTLGQGSYEQYF.

The rearrangement links TRBV28 to TRBJ2-7; the match to TRBD1 covers 8 bases. This CDR3 spans 16 amino acids. V trimming: 1 base; J trimming: 2 bases; junction bases outside the gene matches: 7. Germline V lookup: CDR1 MDHEN, CDR2 SYDVKM. CDR3 DNA: TGTGCCAGCAGTTTATCACCCCGGGACAGGACCTACGAGCAGTACTTC. As protein: CASSLSPRDRTYEQYF.

The rearrangement links TRBV27 to TRBJ1-2; no reliable D call. The CDR3 length is 12 residues. Germline values: CDR1 MNHEY, CDR2 SMNVEV (reference sequence). Trimming stripped 6 bases from V and 7 bases from J, with 12 bases between. The CDR3 DNA is TGTGCCAGCAGCCCAGACATGGCTGGCTACACCTTC. Translating it yields CASSPDMAGYTF.

This clone appeared once. This chain links TRBV13 with TRBJ1-2; D is undetermined. The CDR3 loop spans 15 amino acids. Germline-derived CDR1 and CDR2 are PRHDT and FYEKMQ (reference sequence). V was pared by 3 bases and J by 5 bases, with 16 bases between. The CDR3 reads CASSLGRANFYGYTF. CDR3 nucleotide sequence: TGTGCCAGCAGCTTGGGGAGGGCTAACTTTTATGGCTACACCTTC. Full variable domain (outside the CDR3, taken from reference TRBV13 and TRBJ1-2): AAGVIQSPRHLIKEKRETATLKCYPIPRHDTVYWYQQGPGQDPQFLISFYEKMQSDKGSIPDRFSAQQFSDYHSELNMSSLELGDSALYFCASSLGRANFYGYTFGSGTRLTVV.

V and J are TRBV28 and TRBJ2-7; the match to TRBD1 covers 9 bases. The CDR3 spans 13 residues. V shed 6 bases and J 7 bases; nucleotides not matched to a gene: 7. Germline CDR1 MDHEN, CDR2 SYDVKM. The CDR3 protein is CASSWDRVVEQYF. CDR3 in DNA: TGTGCCAGCAGCTGGGACAGGGTAGTTGAGCAGTACTTC.